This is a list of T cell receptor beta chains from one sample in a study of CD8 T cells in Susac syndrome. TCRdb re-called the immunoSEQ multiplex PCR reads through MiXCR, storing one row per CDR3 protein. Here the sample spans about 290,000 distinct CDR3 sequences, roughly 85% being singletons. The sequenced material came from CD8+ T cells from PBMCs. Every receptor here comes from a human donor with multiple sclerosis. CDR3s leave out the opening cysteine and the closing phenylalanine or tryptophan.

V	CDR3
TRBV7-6	ASSLGTGQNEKLF
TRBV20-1	SARALGGSTHNEQF
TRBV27	ASSWGRGTDTQY
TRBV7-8	ASSLLSSGTDTQY
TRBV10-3	AIRSGIEQY
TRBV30	AWSVLTSGTAADTQY
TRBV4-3	ASSPLFDGNTIY
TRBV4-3	ASSQDWAIDPREQY
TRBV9	ASSPTTGTNYEQY
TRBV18	ASSQTIMMQF
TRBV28	VSSGNTEAF
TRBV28	ASSPRTERKNEQY